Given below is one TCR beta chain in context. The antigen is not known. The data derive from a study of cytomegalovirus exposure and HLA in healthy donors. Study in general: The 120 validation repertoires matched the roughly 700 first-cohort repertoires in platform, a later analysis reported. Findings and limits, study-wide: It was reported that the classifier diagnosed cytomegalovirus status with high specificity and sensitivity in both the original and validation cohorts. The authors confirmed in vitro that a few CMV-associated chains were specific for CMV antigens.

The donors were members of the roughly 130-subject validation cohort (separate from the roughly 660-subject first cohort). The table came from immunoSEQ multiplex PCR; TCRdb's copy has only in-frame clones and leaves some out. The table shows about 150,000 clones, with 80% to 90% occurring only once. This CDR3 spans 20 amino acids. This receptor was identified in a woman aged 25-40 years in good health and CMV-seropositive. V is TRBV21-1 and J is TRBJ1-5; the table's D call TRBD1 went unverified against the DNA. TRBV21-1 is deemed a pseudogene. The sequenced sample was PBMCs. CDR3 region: CASSKFQDRARKGRGQPQHF. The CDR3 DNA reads TGTGCCAGCAGCAAGTTCCAGGACAGGGCCCGAAAGGGGAGAGGTCAGCCCCAGCATTTT.